This T cell receptor beta chain was identified in a study of shared clonotypes between healthy human individuals. Germline trimming cut 0 bases from V and 8 bases from J; bases unmatched to any gene: 7. The CDR3 runs 16 residues. CDR1 SGHRS and CDR2 YFSETQ come from the germline V gene. The study, taken as a whole, reports: Owing to a small donor count, the genetic and exposure-history diversity represented was limited.

A remark on this clone: Its specificity is not known.

Using approximately 200 ng DNA, tens of thousands of T cell genomes, the sorted-subset replicate PCRs were run. Measured with immunoSEQ multiplex PCR; TCRdb has only the in-frame clones, and not every one. The table has a few million clones, roughly nine tenths seen once. Free of recent acute infections or vaccinations, the donors were healthy HIV-negative adults. This TCR came from a man aged 18 to 29 in good health. The V gene is TRBV5-1, the J gene TRBJ2-1; 11 bases agree with TRBD1. The specimen sequenced was naive CD4+ T cells sorted from blood. Subset indicated: CD45RA+ positively selected. The CDR3 bases are TGCGCCAGCAGCTTGGGTCCAGGGACAGGGGGACATGAGCAGTTCTTC. Its protein is CASSLGPGTGGHEQFF. The entire variable domain, with the rest obtained from reference TRBV5-1 and TRBJ2-1, is as follows: KAGVTQTPRYLIKTRGQQVTLSCSPISGHRSVSWYQQTPGQGLQFLFEYFSETQRNKGNFPGRFSGRQFSNSRSEMNVSTLELGDSALYLCASSLGPGTGGHEQFFGPGTRLTVL.